The source of this T cell receptor beta chain is a study of blood T cell repertoires in COVID-19. In the study overall: T cells, B-cell-depleted T cells, or PBMCs supplied cDNA or gDNA.

Authors' processing steps: Estimation of nucleated cell counts relied on the amplification of reference gene primers. Only in-frame clones appear in the TCRdb table, and some are missing; sequencing was by immunoSEQ multiplex PCR. V and J calls plus clone size are reproduced from that table; the DNA served to infer D and trimming. Of fewer than 110,000 clones in the sample, approximately 84% were seen once. The CDR3 loop spans 12 amino acids. Trimming removed 5 bases from V and 10 bases from J, with 14 bases in between. From germline, CDR1 is LNHDA and CDR2 SQIVND (reference sequence). The TCR sequence derives from a human donor in a cohort sampled during active or convalescent COVID-19. The rearrangement joins TRBV19 to TRBJ1-2; tentatively, D is TRBD1 (6 bases). The sample consisted of peripheral blood. CDR3 DNA: TGTGCCAGTAGTTCGGGGGGCTTCTTCTACACCTTC. Protein product: CASSSGGFFYTF.